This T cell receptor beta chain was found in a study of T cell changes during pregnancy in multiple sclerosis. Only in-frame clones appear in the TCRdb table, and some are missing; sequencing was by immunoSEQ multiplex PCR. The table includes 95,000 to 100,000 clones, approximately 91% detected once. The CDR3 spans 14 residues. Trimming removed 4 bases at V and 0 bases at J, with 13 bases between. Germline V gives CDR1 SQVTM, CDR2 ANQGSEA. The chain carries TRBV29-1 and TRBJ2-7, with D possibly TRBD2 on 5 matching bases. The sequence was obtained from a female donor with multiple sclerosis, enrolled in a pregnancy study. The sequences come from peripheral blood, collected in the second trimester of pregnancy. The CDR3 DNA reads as TGCAGCGTTGTTTTAGCCAGCGGCTCCTACGAGCAGTACTTC. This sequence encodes CSVVLASGSYEQYF.